A selection of T cell receptor beta chains follows, all from one sample in a study of cytomegalovirus exposure and HLA in healthy donors. Libraries were prepared by immunoSEQ multiplex PCR; TCRdb keeps only in-frame clonotypes and omits some of them. The table lists 35,000 to 55,000 clones, 93% of them singletons, with 2.1% in the top ten. Sequences were obtained from PBMCs. The receptors derive from a woman between 18 and 29 years old in good health and CMV-seronegative. Both conserved end residues are part of each CDR3. D genes are given only for firm matches. Clone size is stated in some rows and not others, as once, few, many or a class when expanded.

CDR3: CASSPGGGQGEDEQFF
DNA: TGTGCCAGCAGCCCGGGCGGGGGACAGGGAGAAGATGAGCAGTTCTTC
J: TRBJ2-1
length: 16
D: TRBD1
V: TRBV11-3
size: -

CDR3: CASSDTNTGELFF
DNA: TGTGCCAGCAGTGATACGAACACCGGGGAGCTGTTTTTT
J: TRBJ2-2
length: 13
D: -
V: TRBV6-4
size: medium-sized

CDR3: CASSLGGQSTEAFF
DNA: TGTGCCAGCAGCTTAGGGGGGCAGAGCACTGAAGCTTTCTTT
J: TRBJ1-1
length: 14
D: -
V: TRBV7-9
size: -

CDR3: CASSSTPGNEQFF
DNA: TGTGCCAGCAGCTCCACCCCAGGGAATGAGCAGTTCTTC
J: TRBJ2-1
length: 13
D: -
V: TRBV7-6
size: -

CDR3: CASSNSGSWAGRPNEQFF
DNA: TGTGCCAGCAGCAACTCAGGCTCATGGGCGGGAAGACCCAATGAGCAGTTCTTC
J: TRBJ2-1
length: 18
D: -
V: TRBV21-1
size: -

CDR3: CASSLEVALAGYDEQFF
DNA: TGCGCCAGCAGCTTGGAGGTAGCCCTAGCGGGATACGATGAGCAGTTCTTC
J: TRBJ2-1
length: 17
D: TRBD2
V: TRBV5-1
size: -

CDR3: CASSSRGTEGWTEAFF
DNA: TGTGCCAGCAGTTCCCGGGGGACGGAGGGGTGGACTGAAGCTTTCTTT
J: TRBJ1-1
length: 16
D: -
V: TRBV6-6
size: -

CDR3: CASRGASGRYEQYF
DNA: TGTGCCAGCAGAGGGGCTAGCGGGAGATACGAGCAGTACTTC
J: TRBJ2-7
length: 14
D: TRBD2
V: TRBV2
size: once

CDR3: CASSLDSLSYEQYF
DNA: TGCGCCAGCAGCCTCGACAGCCTCTCCTACGAGCAGTACTTC
J: TRBJ2-7
length: 14
D: -
V: TRBV5-1
size: -

CDR3: CASRMGGPADTQYF
DNA: TGTGCCAGCAGGATGGGGGGGCCCGCAGATACGCAGTATTTT
J: TRBJ2-3
length: 14
D: -
V: TRBV28
size: -

CDR3: CASSKGEERDSYEQYF
DNA: TGTGCCAGCAGCAAAGGGGAGGAAAGGGACTCCTACGAGCAGTACTTC
J: TRBJ2-7
length: 16
D: -
V: TRBV21-1
size: -

CDR3: CAWRETSGVKEQFF
DNA: TGTGCCTGGAGGGAGACTAGCGGGGTTAAGGAGCAGTTCTTC
J: TRBJ2-1
length: 14
D: TRBD2
V: TRBV30
size: -

CDR3: CASSGYRTYEQYF
DNA: TGTGCCAGCAGTGGATACAGGACCTACGAGCAGTACTTC
J: TRBJ2-7
length: 13
D: -
V: TRBV6-1
size: -

CDR3: CASNNNQPQHF
DNA: TGTGCCAGCAACAATAATCAGCCCCAGCATTTT
J: TRBJ1-5
length: 11
D: -
V: TRBV28
size: -

CDR3: CASSLEGSGTEAFF
DNA: TGTGCCAGCAGCTTGGAGGGGTCGGGCACTGAAGCTTTCTTT
J: TRBJ1-1
length: 14
D: -
V: TRBV5-5
size: -

CDR3: CASSGRQDKKLFF
DNA: TGTGCCAGCAGCGGCCGACAGGACAAAAAACTGTTTTTT
J: TRBJ1-4
length: 13
D: -
V: TRBV21-1
size: -

CDR3: CASSIAAGGWGNQPQHF
DNA: TGTGCCAGCAGCATTGCGGCAGGGGGCTGGGGCAATCAGCCCCAGCATTTT
J: TRBJ1-5
length: 17
D: TRBD1
V: TRBV7-8
size: -

CDR3: CASSRDSATYEQYF
DNA: TGTGCCAGCAGTAGAGACAGCGCTACCTACGAGCAGTACTTC
J: TRBJ2-7
length: 14
D: -
V: TRBV6-5
size: -

CDR3: CASSFGQGYEQYF
DNA: TGTGCCAGCAGTTTCGGGCAGGGCTACGAGCAGTACTTC
J: TRBJ2-7
length: 13
D: -
V: TRBV27
size: once

CDR3: CASSQERGVAGSGELFF
DNA: TGCGCCAGCAGCCAAGAGAGGGGGGTAGCGGGTTCCGGGGAGCTGTTTTTT
J: TRBJ2-2
length: 17
D: -
V: TRBV4-1
size: -

CDR3: CASPGERYEQYF
DNA: TGTGCCAGCCCCGGGGAGCGGTACGAGCAGTACTTC
J: TRBJ2-7
length: 12
D: -
V: TRBV6-4
size: -

CDR3: CASSVQEYQETQYF
DNA: TGTGCCAGCAGTGTACAGGAGTACCAAGAGACCCAGTACTTC
J: TRBJ2-5
length: 14
D: -
V: TRBV6-5
size: -

CDR3: CSVEERRQNTEAFF
DNA: TGCAGCGTTGAAGAACGGCGGCAGAACACTGAAGCTTTCTTT
J: TRBJ1-1
length: 14
D: -
V: TRBV29-1
size: -

CDR3: CASSVTSGGGETQYF
DNA: TGTGCCAGCAGCGTGACTAGCGGGGGGGGAGAGACCCAGTACTTC
J: TRBJ2-5
length: 15
D: TRBD2
V: TRBV28
size: -

CDR3: CASSIERGQQPQHF
DNA: TGTGCCAGTAGTATAGAAAGGGGTCAACAGCCCCAGCATTTT
J: TRBJ1-5
length: 14
D: -
V: TRBV19
size: -

CDR3: CASSLVLASYNEQFF
DNA: TGTGCCAGCAGCTTGGTGCTAGCGTCCTACAATGAGCAGTTCTTC
J: TRBJ2-1
length: 15
D: -
V: TRBV5-8
size: -

CDR3: CAISPGQGSRGTNEKLFF
DNA: TGTGCCATCAGTCCCGGACAGGGGAGTCGGGGAACTAATGAAAAACTGTTTTTT
J: TRBJ1-4
length: 18
D: TRBD1
V: TRBV10-3
size: once

CDR3: CASRQDGQPQHF
DNA: TGTGCCAGCCGACAAGACGGACAGCCCCAGCATTTT
J: TRBJ1-5
length: 12
D: -
V: TRBV28
size: -

CDR3: CASSLGGQGDLAFF
DNA: TGCGCCAGCAGCTTGGGAGGCCAGGGTGATCTAGCTTTCTTT
J: TRBJ1-1
length: 14
D: -
V: TRBV5-1
size: -

CDR3: CASSESYRGYEQYF
DNA: TGCGCCAGCAGTGAGTCGTACAGGGGGTACGAGCAGTACTTC
J: TRBJ2-7
length: 14
D: TRBD1
V: TRBV10-2
size: medium-sized

CDR3: CATSGTSDEQFF
DNA: TGTGCCACAAGCGGGACTTCCGATGAGCAGTTCTTC
J: TRBJ2-1
length: 12
D: TRBD2
V: TRBV10-3
size: -

CDR3: CASSSLSNTEAFF
DNA: TGTGCCAGCAGCTCCCTATCGAACACTGAAGCTTTCTTT
J: TRBJ1-1
length: 13
D: -
V: TRBV5-8
size: -

CDR3: CASSPSLFYEQYF
DNA: TGTGCCAGCAGCCCATCTCTATTCTACGAGCAGTACTTC
J: TRBJ2-7
length: 13
D: -
V: TRBV27
size: -

CDR3: CAWSTSGSDTGELFF
DNA: TGTGCCTGGAGTACTAGCGGGAGTGACACCGGGGAGCTGTTTTTT
J: TRBJ2-2
length: 15
D: TRBD2
V: TRBV30
size: few

CDR3: CASTAGQRNTGELFF
DNA: TGCGCCAGCACCGCGGGACAGCGGAACACCGGGGAGCTGTTTTTT
J: TRBJ2-2
length: 15
D: -
V: TRBV10-2
size: once

CDR3: CASKGLAGGHENTGELFF
DNA: TGTGCCAGCAAAGGGCTAGCGGGGGGGCACGAGAACACCGGGGAGCTGTTTTTT
J: TRBJ2-2
length: 18
D: TRBD2
V: TRBV27
size: -

CDR3: CASTVGTEYGYTF
DNA: TGTGCCAGCACGGTCGGGACTGAGTATGGCTACACCTTC
J: TRBJ1-2
length: 13
D: -
V: TRBV28
size: -

CDR3: CASSWGQGEKLFF
DNA: TGTGCCAGCAGTTGGGGGCAAGGTGAAAAACTGTTTTTT
J: TRBJ1-4
length: 13
D: -
V: TRBV27
size: -

CDR3: CASQEVLDYGYTF
DNA: TGTGCCAGCCAGGAAGTTCTCGACTATGGCTACACCTTC
J: TRBJ1-2
length: 13
D: -
V: TRBV7-9
size: -

CDR3: CASSLRTGGLSYEQYF
DNA: TGTGCCAGCAGCTTAAGAACGGGGGGCTTATCCTACGAGCAGTACTTC
J: TRBJ2-7
length: 16
D: -
V: TRBV7-2
size: -

CDR3: CASSWWRTYNEQFF
DNA: TGTGCCAGCAGTTGGTGGAGGACCTACAATGAGCAGTTCTTC
J: TRBJ2-1
length: 14
D: -
V: TRBV27
size: -

CDR3: CASTSAGELFF
DNA: TGTGCCAGCACTTCTGCCGGGGAGCTGTTTTTT
J: TRBJ2-2
length: 11
D: -
V: TRBV6-6
size: -

CDR3: CASITGLAGGWDTQYF
DNA: TGTGCCAGCATAACGGGACTAGCGGGAGGGTGGGATACGCAGTATTTT
J: TRBJ2-3
length: 16
D: TRBD2
V: TRBV2
size: -

CDR3: CASSESSRINTDTQYF
DNA: TGCGCCAGCAGTGAGTCTTCGAGGATAAACACAGATACGCAGTATTTT
J: TRBJ2-3
length: 16
D: -
V: TRBV10-1
size: -

CDR3: CASSQVLAGGADTQYF
DNA: TGTGCCAGCAGCCAAGTACTAGCGGGGGGAGCAGATACGCAGTATTTT
J: TRBJ2-3
length: 16
D: TRBD2
V: TRBV7-9
size: -

CDR3: CASSLGTSGPYEQYF
DNA: TGTGCCAGCAGCTTAGGGACTAGTGGGCCCTACGAGCAGTACTTC
J: TRBJ2-7
length: 15
D: TRBD2
V: TRBV7-9
size: -

CDR3: CASSPADIQAYEQYF
DNA: TGTGCCAGCTCACCAGCGGACATTCAAGCCTACGAGCAGTACTTC
J: TRBJ2-7
length: 15
D: -
V: TRBV18
size: -

CDR3: CASSSGLAGASTDTQYF
DNA: TGCGCCAGCAGCTCGGGACTAGCGGGAGCCTCCACAGATACGCAGTATTTT
J: TRBJ2-3
length: 17
D: TRBD2
V: TRBV5-1
size: -

CDR3: CASSQSGTIYEQYF
DNA: TGTGCCAGCAGCCAGAGCGGGACAATCTACGAGCAGTACTTC
J: TRBJ2-7
length: 14
D: -
V: TRBV28
size: -

CDR3: CASSFHMGSNEQFF
DNA: TGTGCCAGCAGTTTTCATATGGGGAGCAATGAGCAGTTCTTC
J: TRBJ2-1
length: 14
D: -
V: TRBV28
size: once

CDR3: CASSWHPTGGGTEAFF
DNA: TGTGCCAGCAGTTGGCACCCCACAGGGGGAGGGACTGAAGCTTTCTTT
J: TRBJ1-1
length: 16
D: TRBD1
V: TRBV27
size: -

CDR3: CASSELAGDTGELFF
DNA: TGTGCCAGCAGTGAACTAGCGGGAGACACCGGGGAGCTGTTTTTT
J: TRBJ2-2
length: 15
D: TRBD2
V: TRBV6-4
size: -

CDR3: CAWSTGPEGYF
DNA: TGTGCCTGGAGTACAGGGCCTGAGGGGTACTTC
J: TRBJ2-7
length: 11
D: -
V: TRBV30
size: -